This TCR beta chain was captured by sequencing in a study of T cell responses to AZD1222 COVID-19 vaccine. Details on this clone: What it binds is unknown.

Trimming took 3 bases from V and 4 from J, leaving 13 bases between them. Germline V gives CDR1 SGHDN, CDR2 FVKESK. This CDR3 region has 15 residues. Study conclusions and caveats: CD4 TCRs covered the whole spike, strongest at regions 160-218 and 743-854. Repertoires were obtained only post-peak T cell response.

The assay was immunoSEQ multiplex PCR, and TCRdb's table has in-frame clones only and misses some. The repertoire holds about 150,000 clones, with 86% as singletons. The source was peripheral blood, collected on day 0 of MenACWY control vaccination. The chain employs TRBV14 and TRBJ2-1; D unresolved. The clonotype originates from an adult in good health. The CDR3 bases are TGTGCCAGCAGCCATCGCCAGAGTTTATACAATGAGCAGTTCTTC. It encodes CASSHRQSLYNEQFF.